This T cell receptor (beta chain) comes out of a study of CD8+ T cells in alopecia areata. About the research overall: In an open-label trial, patients got 5 to 10 mg tofacitinib twice daily. General observations from the study: Compared with mice, patients displayed less clear TCR sharing, possibly for HLA-related reasons. Alopecia totalis/universalis scalp especially showed more expanded CD8+ clones than normal scalp.

The length of the CDR3 is 11 residues. From germline, CDR1 is SQVTM and CDR2 ANQGSEA. The V gene lost 3 bases and the J gene lost 2 bases, with 4 bases spanning the gap. RNA was extracted and reverse transcribed into cDNA as the sequencing template. Only in-frame clones appear in the TCRdb table, and some are missing; sequencing was by immunoSEQ multiplex PCR. Of 150,000 or so clones in the sample, around 58% are singletons; the top ten hold around 6.6%. This clone was detected a few times. Its antigen is unidentified. The sequence was obtained from a human donor with alopecia areata. The source material was CD4+ T cells sorted from blood, sampled at week 0. The chain uses TRBV29-1 and TRBJ1-2; D not resolved. The CDR3 reads CSVDRNYGYTF. The CDR3, as DNA: TGCAGCGTTGACCGGAACTATGGCTACACCTTC.